A selection of T cell receptor beta chains follows, all from one sample in a study of blood T cell repertoires in COVID-19. Clones were read by immunoSEQ multiplex PCR, and TCRdb kept only the in-frame ones, dropping some. The sample yields a few hundred thousand clones, 85% seen once. Sequencing used PBMCs or T cells enriched from blood (not recorded which). The receptors were gathered from a woman between 50 and 59 years old who had recovered from COVID-19. The CDR3 runs from the conserved cysteine through the conserved F or W.

TRBV5-6,TRBJ1-5,CASSIAGTGYNQPQHF
TRBV7-9,TRBJ2-1,CASSRGGLYNEQFF
TRBV27,TRBJ1-1,CASRGDRGGFTEAFF
TRBV6-2/TRBV6-3,TRBJ1-2,CASSYSGQASGYTF
TRBV5-6,TRBJ1-3,CASSSVPGNTIYF
TRBV19,TRBJ2-1,CASSIVQGGYNEQFF
TRBV3-1/TRBV3-2,TRBJ2-7,CASSQEGTSVIYEQYF
TRBV2,TRBJ1-2,CASRGTGVLRGYTF
TRBV27,TRBJ2-6,CASSLSSGANVLTF
TRBV30,TRBJ2-7,CAWTSGSYEQYF
TRBV6-5,TRBJ1-2,CASSYSRTGGGYGYTF
TRBV14,TRBJ2-7,CASSQLLAGSYEQYF
TRBV19,TRBJ2-5,CASSIGGFETQYF
TRBV10-3,TRBJ2-3,CAISDGADTQYF
TRBV11-2,TRBJ1-4,CASSLIGEKLFF
TRBV30,TRBJ2-7,CAWSPSWTSGGVSYEQYF